This T cell receptor beta chain was sequenced for a study of T cells after yellow fever vaccination. Germline assignment: CDR1 SQVTM and CDR2 ANQGSEA. This CDR3 has 17 amino acids. Trimming cost V 3 bases and J 0 bases; bases outside gene matches: 8. At least ten counts were recorded for this clonotype. TCRdb redid the calling of the 5' RACE reads with MiXCR, one entry per CDR3 protein. Of around 590,000 distinct CDR3 sequences in the sample, 9% to 15% are singletons; the top ten hold just under 15%. The chain uses TRBV29-1 and TRBJ2-3; TRBD2 aligns across 11 bases. The sequencing used PBMCs, collected on the day of the yellow fever booster vaccination. This receptor was identified in a man under 40 who received the YFV17D yellow fever vaccine. CDR3 nucleotide sequence: TGCAGCGTTGACCTAGCGGGAGGTTCCTCTAGCACAGATACGCAGTATTTT. Its protein product is CSVDLAGGSSSTDTQYF.